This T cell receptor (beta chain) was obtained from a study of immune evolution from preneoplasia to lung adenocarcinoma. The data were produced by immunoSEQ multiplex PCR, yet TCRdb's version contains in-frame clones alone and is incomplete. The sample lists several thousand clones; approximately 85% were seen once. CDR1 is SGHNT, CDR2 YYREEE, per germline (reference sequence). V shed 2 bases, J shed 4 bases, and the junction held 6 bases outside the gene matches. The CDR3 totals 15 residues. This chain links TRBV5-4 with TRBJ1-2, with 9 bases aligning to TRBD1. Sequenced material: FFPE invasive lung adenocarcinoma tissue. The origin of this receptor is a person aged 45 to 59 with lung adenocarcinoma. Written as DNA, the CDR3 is TGTGCCAGCAGCTTCACAGGGGGCGCGGGCTATGGCTACACCTTC. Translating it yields CASSFTGGAGYGYTF. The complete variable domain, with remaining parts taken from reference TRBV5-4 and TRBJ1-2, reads ETGVTQSPTHLIKTRGQQVTLRCSSQSGHNTVSWYQQALGQGPQFIFQYYREEENGRGNFPPRFSGLQFPNYSSELNVNALELDDSALYLCASSFTGGAGYGYTFGSGTRLTVV.